The 26 T cell receptor beta chains below come from one sample, sequenced in a study of T cell responses to AZD1222 COVID-19 vaccine. The assay was immunoSEQ multiplex PCR, and TCRdb's table has in-frame clones only and misses some. The repertoire consists of 130,000 to 150,000 clones, with 92% occurring once and the leading ten covering 2.5% to 3.5%. The sequenced sample was peripheral blood, obtained on day 0 of AZD1222 vaccination. All receptors derive from an adult in good health.

The chain recombines TRBV30 with TRBJ2-1, with TRBD2 as a possible D gene (6 bases). The CDR3 extends over 16 amino acids. V lost 1 base, J lost 4 bases, and 17 bases lay in between. Germline V gene sequence: CDR1 GTSNPN, CDR2 SVGIG (reference sequence). CDR3 in amino acids: CAWSAGRTYRYNEQFF. DNA of the CDR3: TGTGCCTGGAGTGCTGGGAGGACATATAGGTACAATGAGCAGTTCTTC.

The chain links TRBV5-1 to TRBJ2-1; maybe TRBD2 (6 bases). There are 15 residues in the CDR3. V was pared by 0 bases and J by 12 bases, with 19 bases between. From germline, CDR1 is SGHRS and CDR2 YFSETQ. CDR3 protein: CASSLGGTPGTGQFF. CDR3 DNA sequence: TGCGCCAGCAGCTTGGGAGGGACTCCCGGAACTGGGCAGTTCTTC.

J is TRBJ1-5 and V is TRBV15, with D unclear. This CDR3 has 15 amino acids. Germline V gene sequence: CDR1 LNHNV, CDR2 YYDKDF (reference sequence). Between the trimmed V and J ends, which lost 0 bases and 1 base, there was a span of 7 bases. CDR3 in amino acids: CATSRDRLSNQPQHF. In DNA, the CDR3 is TGTGCCACCAGCAGAGACAGGTTGAGCAATCAGCCCCAGCATTTT.

This rearrangement joins TRBV7-3 to TRBJ2-6; D ambiguous. Germline values: CDR1 SGHTA, CDR2 FQGTGA. V shed 4 bases and J shed 0 bases, with 10 bases lying between them. This CDR3 contains 16 residues. Here the CDR3 reads CASSYPRASGANVLTF. Here the CDR3 DNA reads TGTGCCAGCAGCTATCCACGAGCCTCTGGGGCCAACGTCCTGACTTTC.

This chain joins TRBV7-2 and TRBJ2-5; no firm D call. The CDR3 length is 14 residues. The V gene lost 1 base and the J gene lost 4 bases, with 10 bases spanning the gap. CDR1 and CDR2 from the germline V gene are SGHTA and FQGNSA. The CDR3 DNA is TGTGCCAGCAGCTTAGTTCCATCTACAGAGACCCAGTACTTC. It specifies CASSLVPSTETQYF.

In its sample, this clone was seen once. The V call is TRBV3-1 (or the pseudogene TRBV3-2), the J call TRBJ1-5; TRBD1 is a possible D gene (6 bases). V was pared by 0 bases and J by 9 bases, with 18 bases between. The CDR3 sequence is 16 residues long. The germline V gene encodes CDR1 LGHDT and CDR2 YNNKEL (reference sequence). The CDR3: CASSQDYRGADRPQHF. The CDR3 DNA reads as TGTGCCAGCAGCCAAGATTATCGGGGGGCAGATCGGCCCCAGCATTTT.

This chain connects TRBV7-8 to TRBJ1-2; D is perhaps TRBD1 (5 bases). Per germline, CDR1 SGHVS and CDR2 FQNEAQ. Deletions cut 5 bases from V and 8 bases from J, with 18 bases between. This CDR3 contains 14 residues. The CDR3 here is CASSPNTGSGGYTF. CDR3 DNA sequence: TGTGCCAGCAGCCCAAACACAGGCTCAGGAGGCTACACCTTC.

V gene TRBV13 combines with J gene TRBJ2-7; no reliable D call. This CDR3 has 12 residues. The V gene's germline CDR1 is PRHDT and CDR2 FYEKMQ (reference sequence). V lost 2 bases and J lost 4, with 6 bases in between. The chain's CDR3 is CASSLSGYEQYF. The CDR3 DNA sequence: TGTGCCAGCAGCTTATCGGGTTACGAGCAGTACTTC.

The V and J genes are TRBV28 and TRBJ2-3; TRBD2 matches 7 bases. CDR3 length: 16 amino acids. From germline, CDR1 is MDHEN and CDR2 SYDVKM. V shed 6 bases, J shed 7 bases, and the junction held 16 bases outside the gene matches. The CDR3 DNA follows: TGTGCCAGCAGGGGTTCCGGGGAGGGCCTTTTAAATACGCAGTATTTT. Translating gives CASRGSGEGLLNTQYF.

The V call is TRBV28, the J call TRBJ2-7; D might be TRBD2 (6 bases). The CDR3 totals 14 residues. In germline, CDR1 is MDHEN, CDR2 SYDVKM. V was shortened by 5 bases and J by 7 bases, with 18 bases between the two germline ends. The DNA for the CDR3 is TGTGCCAGCAGTATAGGGACTCATCGCAGGGAGCAGTACTTC. The encoded protein is CASSIGTHRREQYF.

This CDR3 is CASSFRGDNGETQYF. Written as DNA, the CDR3 is TGTGCCAGCAGCTTTCGGGGGGACAACGGAGAGACCCAGTACTTC. The rearrangement joins TRBV9 to TRBJ2-5, with D perhaps TRBD2 (7 bases). The CDR3 contains 15 residues. Germline CDR1 reads SGDLS; CDR2 reads YYNGEE. The V end was cut by 4 bases, the J end by 4 bases, with 17 bases between. Full variable domain (outside the CDR3, taken from reference TRBV9 and TRBJ2-5): DSGVTQTPKHLITATGQRVTLRCSPRSGDLSVYWYQQSLDQGLQFLIQYYNGEERAKGNILERFSAQQFPDLHSELNLSSLELGDSALYFCASSFRGDNGETQYFGPGTRLLVL.

About this clone itself: A junction boundary mismatches the germline segment, possibly from a read error. The V call is TRBV5-4, the J call TRBJ2-7; 11 nucleotides match TRBD1. The germline V gene has CDR1 SGHNT and CDR2 YYREEE (reference sequence). This CDR3 region has 12 residues. The CDR3 DNA sequence: TGTGCCACCCGGGACAGGGGGGAATTAACGTTGTTC. This gives the protein CATRDRGELTLF.

V usage is TRBV7-2 and J usage is TRBJ2-7; weak D call: TRBD2 (6 bases). There are 15 residues in the CDR3. In germline, CDR1 is SGHTA, CDR2 FQGNSA. Trimming took off 1 base at V and 3 bases at J, with 13 bases between the two ends. The CDR3 protein is CASSLEGDSNYEQYF. CDR3 DNA sequence: TGTGCCAGCAGCTTAGAAGGGGACTCCAACTACGAGCAGTACTTC.

The sample holds one count of this clone. CDR3 sequence: CASRMTGGNQPQHF. As DNA, the CDR3 is TGTGCCAGCAGGATGACAGGGGGGAATCAGCCCCAGCATTTT. The gene calls are TRBV27 and TRBJ1-5; 9 nucleotides agree with TRBD1. This CDR3 has 14 amino acids. The germline V gene has CDR1 MNHEY and CDR2 SMNVEV (reference sequence). After removal of 6 bases from V and 4 bases from J, the junction contained 4 bases not matched to a gene.

Remarks on this clone: Other DNA sequences in this specimen translate into the identical CDR3. The V and J genes are TRBV7-2 and TRBJ2-7; weak D call: TRBD2 (5 bases). From germline, CDR1 is SGHTA and CDR2 FQGNSA. The ends were cut back, 0 bases at V and 0 bases at J, with 6 bases in the middle. CDR3 size: 14 residues. CDR3 protein: CASSLAAGSYEQYF. In DNA, the CDR3 is TGTGCCAGCAGCTTAGCGGCGGGCTCCTACGAGCAGTACTTC.

The chain joins TRBV5-4 to TRBJ2-1; the D is unclear. The germline V and J ends were trimmed by 3 bases and 10 bases, with 11 bases remaining between them. In germline, CDR1 is SGHNT, CDR2 YYREEE (reference sequence). This CDR3 contains 12 residues. This CDR3 is CASSWNRVEQFF. The CDR3 DNA reads TGTGCCAGCAGCTGGAACCGGGTCGAGCAGTTCTTC.

This chain uses TRBV9 with TRBJ1-1; no clear D. This CDR3 contains 13 residues. V was cut by 1 base and J by 6 bases, with 10 bases left in between. Germline CDR1 is SGDLS and CDR2 is YYNGEE. The CDR3 loop is CASSVSHGAEAFF. The CDR3, as DNA: TGTGCCAGCAGCGTAAGTCACGGGGCTGAAGCTTTCTTT.

This chain links TRBV5-1 with TRBJ2-1; D possibly corresponds to TRBD2 (6 bases). This CDR3 contains 15 residues. Per the germline V gene, CDR1 is SGHRS and CDR2 is YFSETQ. Trimming shortened V by 4 bases and J by 6 bases, and 17 bases separated the two germline ends. Here the CDR3 DNA reads TGCGCCAGCAGCCTGGGGACTTTGCAGTCCAATGAGCAGTTCTTC. It specifies CASSLGTLQSNEQFF.

The V gene is TRBV10-3, the J gene TRBJ1-6, with D possibly matching TRBD1 (5 bases). Trimming removed 4 bases at V and 6 bases at J, with 7 bases between. CDR1 and CDR2 from the germline V gene are ENHRY and SYGVKD. The CDR3 is made up of 13 amino acids. The CDR3 DNA is TGTGCCATCAGTGGGCAGGGTAATTCACCCCTCCACTTT. Protein: CAISGQGNSPLHF.

J is TRBJ2-3 and V is TRBV18, with 10 nucleotides matching TRBD2. Looked up from germline, CDR1 is KGHSH and CDR2 is LQKENI. This CDR3 is built from 15 residues. V dropped 5 bases and J dropped 0; count of bases not matched to a gene: 2. CDR3 residues: CASSKTSGSTDTQYF. As DNA, the CDR3 is TGTGCCAGCTCAAAGACTAGCGGGAGCACAGATACGCAGTATTTT.

This clone was observed a single time. The genes are TRBV7-8 and TRBJ1-5; a weak D match, TRBD1 (5 bases). Trimming removed 0 bases from V and 6 bases from J, with 12 bases in between. This CDR3 is 15 amino acids long. Germline V gene data show CDR1 as SGHVS and CDR2 as FQNEAQ. The CDR3 region has the DNA TGTGCCAGCAGCTTAGCGGGGGGGATCGGTCAGCCCCAGCATTTT. Residues: CASSLAGGIGQPQHF.

The genes are TRBV27 and TRBJ1-2; no firm D call. The V end lost 8 bases, the J end lost 2 bases, and 12 bases lay between the germline ends. CDR1 is MNHEY and CDR2 is SMNVEV in the germline V gene (reference sequence). The CDR3 has 13 residues. Written as DNA, the CDR3 is TGTGCCAGCTCTCTTACACCGAACTATGGCTACACCTTC. It is translated as CASSLTPNYGYTF.

V is TRBV10-1 and J is TRBJ2-7, with D tentatively TRBD1 (5 bases). The germline V gene encodes CDR1 WNHNN and CDR2 SYGVQD (reference sequence). The CDR3 has 14 amino acids. V was pared by 5 bases and J by 1 base, with 12 bases between. CDR3 residues: CASSHRNESYEQYF. The CDR3 region has the DNA TGCGCCAGCAGTCACAGGAATGAGTCCTACGAGCAGTACTTC.

The gene calls are TRBV9 and TRBJ1-6; D perhaps matches TRBD1 (5 bases). The germline gives CDR1 SGDLS, CDR2 YYNGEE. CDR3 size: 14 residues. The V and J ends lost 4 bases and 6 bases respectively, with 11 bases between them. The DNA for the CDR3 is TGTGCCAGCAGCCCGGGACGGTTTAATTCACCCCTCCACTTT. Translation gives CASSPGRFNSPLHF.

The chain links TRBV5-1 to TRBJ1-2; 8 bases match TRBD1. CDR1 SGHRS and CDR2 YFSETQ come from the germline V gene. The CDR3 has 14 amino acids. Trimming at V came to 2 bases and at J to 7 bases, leaving 7 bases not matched to a gene. The CDR3 bases are TGCGCCAGCAGCTTATCTCAGGGGGCTTCTGGCTACACCTTC. Protein product: CASSLSQGASGYTF.

The rearrangement joins TRBV7-2 to TRBJ2-1, with TRBD2 matching 9 bases. Germline assignment: CDR1 SGHTA and CDR2 FQGNSA. Losses at the gene ends were 5 bases for V and 5 bases for J; bases not matched to a gene: 13. This CDR3 has 17 residues. CDR3 sequence: CASSQTGGRAPDNEQFF. CDR3 coding DNA: TGTGCCAGCAGCCAGACTGGCGGGAGGGCCCCCGACAATGAGCAGTTCTTC.